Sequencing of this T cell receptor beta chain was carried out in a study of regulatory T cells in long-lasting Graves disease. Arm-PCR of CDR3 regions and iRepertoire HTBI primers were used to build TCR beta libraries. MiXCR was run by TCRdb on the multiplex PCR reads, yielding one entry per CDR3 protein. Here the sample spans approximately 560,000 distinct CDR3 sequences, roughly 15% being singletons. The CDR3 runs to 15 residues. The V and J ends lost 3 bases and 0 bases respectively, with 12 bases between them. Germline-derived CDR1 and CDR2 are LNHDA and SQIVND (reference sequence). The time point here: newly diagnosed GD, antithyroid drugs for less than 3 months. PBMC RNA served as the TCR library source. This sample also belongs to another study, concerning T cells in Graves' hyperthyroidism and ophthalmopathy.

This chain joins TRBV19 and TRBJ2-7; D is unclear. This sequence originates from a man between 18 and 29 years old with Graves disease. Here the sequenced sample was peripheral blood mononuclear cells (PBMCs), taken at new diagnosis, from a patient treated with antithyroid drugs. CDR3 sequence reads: CASSISSPPSYEQYF. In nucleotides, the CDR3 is TGTGCCAGTAGTATTTCCTCCCCACCCTCCTACGAGCAGTACTTC.